The present TCR beta chain was sequenced within a study of T cells expressing NK-cell markers. Study-wide background: Source material for TCR beta repertoires consisted of sorted CD3+CD56+NKG2C+, CD3+CD56+NKG2C- and CD3+CD56-NKG2C+ T cells. The authors sequenced eight donors, of whom seven were HCMV-seropositive and one was seronegative.

Germline V gene data show CDR1 as SGHDT and CDR2 as YYEEEE. There are 16 residues in the CDR3. After re-calling the 5' RACE reads, TCRdb lists one entry per CDR3 protein, DNA absent. Its listing shows about 150,000 distinct CDR3 sequences. The sample consisted of blood T cells: a sorted CD56 or NKG2C T cell subset, CD4+ or CD8+ T cells, or bulk PBMC T cells (not recorded which). This chain links TRBV5-6 with TRBJ2-1; TCRdb names TRBD2, which stays unverified in the absence of DNA. This receptor was obtained from a woman aged 50 to 60 in good health. The CDR3 loop reads CASSPGGTSTFDEQFF.